The text below deals with one T cell receptor beta chain. Its antigen is undetermined. Amplification used 60 Vbeta primers and 13 Jbeta primers. Sequencing used immunoSEQ multiplex PCR; TCRdb keeps in-frame clones, though not all of them. Among some 150,000 clones listed, roughly 63% were seen once. This sample is drawn from a study of cytomegalovirus exposure and HLA in healthy donors. V shed 5 bases and J 6 bases; nucleotides not matched to a gene: 5. The germline gives CDR1 MNHEY, CDR2 SMNVEV (reference sequence). The CDR3 sequence is 13 residues long. General study results and limits: In an earlier analysis, in some 600 donors, most V segments appeared productive either ~87% or ~30% of the time. Per a later analysis, approximately 16,000 TCR beta sequences showed association with HLA alleles at 0.05 false discovery rate. A missense DCLRE1C variant was associated with V- and J-gene trimming of TCR beta chains in a later analysis, and an independent cohort replicated the association.

The specimen was PBMCs. This clonotype was obtained from a woman aged 55-70 years in good health and CMV-seropositive. The chain couples TRBV27 to TRBJ2-7, with 9 nucleotides matching TRBD2. CDR3 amino acids: CASSGTSPREQYF. CDR3 coding DNA: TGTGCCAGCAGTGGGACTAGCCCACGCGAGCAGTACTTC.